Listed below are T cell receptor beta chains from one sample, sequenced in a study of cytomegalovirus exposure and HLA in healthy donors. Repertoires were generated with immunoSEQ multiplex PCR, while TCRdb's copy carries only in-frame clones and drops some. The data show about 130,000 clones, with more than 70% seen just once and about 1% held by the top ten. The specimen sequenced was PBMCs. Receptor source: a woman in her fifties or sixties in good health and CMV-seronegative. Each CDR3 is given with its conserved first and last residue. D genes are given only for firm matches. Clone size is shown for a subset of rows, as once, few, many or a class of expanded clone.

TGCGCCAGCAGCCAGTCGACAGGGGGTGTCGGGGAGCTGTTTTTT | CASSQSTGGVGELFF | TRBJ2-2 | . | TRBV4-1 | TRBD1
TGTGCCAGCAGTGACTGCAGGGTGGAGACCCAGTACTTC | CASSDCRVETQYF | TRBJ2-5 | . | TRBV6-4 | .
TGTGCCACCAGCAGATCCACCTACAATGAGCAGTTCTTC | CATSRSTYNEQFF | TRBJ2-1 | . | TRBV15 | .
TGCGCCAGCAGCTTGGTAGCGGGAGGGCCGAACGAGCAGTACTTC | CASSLVAGGPNEQYF | TRBJ2-7 | . | TRBV5-1 | TRBD2
TGTGCCAGCCGGCGAGGGCAGGGGCCCGCCAATGAGCAGTTCTTC | CASRRGQGPANEQFF | TRBJ2-1 | . | TRBV6-5 | .
TGTGCCAGCAGTTTCGAGGGATCGGGCGGCTACACCTTC | CASSFEGSGGYTF | TRBJ1-2 | . | TRBV27 | .
TGTGCCTGGTCACGGACTGGTCCTGGGGTCTACGAGCAGTACTTC | CAWSRTGPGVYEQYF | TRBJ2-7 | . | TRBV30 | .
TGTGCCAGCAGCCCCCGACTTACAGGGATAGCTAACTATGGCTACACCTTC | CASSPRLTGIANYGYTF | TRBJ1-2 | . | TRBV4-2 | .
TGTGCCAGCAGCTTAGGCCCGATACAGGGTTGGGTTGGTACGCAGTATTTT | CASSLGPIQGWVGTQYF | TRBJ2-3 | . | TRBV11-2 | .
TGTGCCAGCAGAGACAGGGTGAACACTGAAGCTTTCTTT | CASRDRVNTEAFF | TRBJ1-1 | . | TRBV2 | TRBD1
TGTGCCAGCAGCGGCCGGGACAGGGGCTCGGTGCAGTACTTC | CASSGRDRGSVQYF | TRBJ2-7 | few | TRBV13 | TRBD1
TGTGCCAGCAGTCCACGGACAGTGAATCAGCCCCAGCATTTT | CASSPRTVNQPQHF | TRBJ1-5 | . | TRBV27 | .
TGCGCCAGCAGCTTGGGAGAGGCAAGCTCTGGAAACACCATATATTTT | CASSLGEASSGNTIYF | TRBJ1-3 | . | TRBV5-1 | .
TGCGCCAGCAGCGCCCTAGCGGGAGCCGGGCCCACCCACGGGGATACGCAGTATTTT | CASSALAGAGPTHGDTQYF | TRBJ2-3 | . | TRBV5-1 | TRBD2
TGTGCCAGCAGAAGGGACAGCGGGTCGGCCGGGGAGCTGTTTTTT | CASRRDSGSAGELFF | TRBJ2-2 | . | TRBV21-1 | .
TGCGCCAGCAGCTTGGAAAGGGACAGCAATTCACCCCTCCACTTT | CASSLERDSNSPLHF | TRBJ1-6 | . | TRBV5-1 | TRBD1
TGTGCCAGTAGTACCCTCCTCCCAGACAGACGAGAGACCCAGTACTTC | CASSTLLPDRRETQYF | TRBJ2-5 | . | TRBV19 | .
TGTGCCAGCAGTCCGGGGGGACGGGTTAACAATGAGCAGTTCTTC | CASSPGGRVNNEQFF | TRBJ2-1 | once | TRBV28 | TRBD2
TGTGCCAGCGGGGCGGGAGAAAGCACAGATACGCAGTATTTT | CASGAGESTDTQYF | TRBJ2-3 | . | TRBV6-6 | TRBD2
TGTGCCAGTAGTATAGGCGCAGGGAAGGGAGATACGCAGTATTTT | CASSIGAGKGDTQYF | TRBJ2-3 | . | TRBV19 | .
TGTGCCAGCAGCTTGGGACTAGATCGATATGAGCAGTTCTTC | CASSLGLDRYEQFF | TRBJ2-1 | . | TRBV7-9 | TRBD2
TGTGCCAGCAGTTTAGGGTCTCAGTCGGGTTCACCCCTCCACTTT | CASSLGSQSGSPLHF | TRBJ1-6 | . | TRBV7-8 | .
TGTGCCAGCAGTCACGGAGGGTACCAAGAGACCCAGTACTTC | CASSHGGYQETQYF | TRBJ2-5 | . | TRBV7-3 | .
TGTGCCAGCAGCCGGACAGCGGTAGGGGAGACCCAGTACTTC | CASSRTAVGETQYF | TRBJ2-5 | . | TRBV7-9 | .
TGTGCCAGCAGCTCCTCTGGGGGACAGGGCAGATCCTACGAGCAGTACTTC | CASSSSGGQGRSYEQYF | TRBJ2-7 | . | TRBV28 | TRBD1
TGTGCCAGCAGTTTAGGGGCGGCAGGGGGTGGCTACACCTTC | CASSLGAAGGGYTF | TRBJ1-2 | . | TRBV28 | TRBD1
TGTGCCATCGCCTCGGGACAGGGCGTTCAGCCCCAGCATTTT | CAIASGQGVQPQHF | TRBJ1-5 | . | TRBV10-3 | TRBD1
TGTGCCACCAGCCCCCAGGAGGAAGAGACCCAGTACTTC | CATSPQEEETQYF | TRBJ2-5 | . | TRBV15 | .
TGTGCCAGCAGTTTAGGGGGAGGGGGGTGGAAAGAGACCCAGTACTTC | CASSLGGGGWKETQYF | TRBJ2-5 | . | TRBV28 | .
TGCAGTGCTAGTCTCTCGTACGAGCAGTACTTC | CSASLSYEQYF | TRBJ2-7 | . | TRBV20-1 | .
TGTGCCAGCAGTTACAGCGGGAGGGGCAATGAGCAGTTCTTC | CASSYSGRGNEQFF | TRBJ2-1 | . | TRBV6-6 | TRBD2
TGTGCCAGCAGATCGACAGGAGCAACTAATGAAAAACTGTTTTTT | CASRSTGATNEKLFF | TRBJ1-4 | few | TRBV2 | .
TGTGCCAGCAGCCCTAGGCTAACGCCCCAAGAGACCCAGTACTTC | CASSPRLTPQETQYF | TRBJ2-5 | . | TRBV7-2 | .
TGTGCCACCTCTAAGGCTTTAGGGGTAATTGAGACCCAGTACTTC | CATSKALGVIETQYF | TRBJ2-5 | . | TRBV2 | .
TGTGCCAGCAGGCCGGGACAGGGTTACGGCTACACCTTC | CASRPGQGYGYTF | TRBJ1-2 | once | TRBV2 | TRBD1
TGTGCCAGCAGTCAGCCCAACAGGCAAAGTGGCTACACCTTC | CASSQPNRQSGYTF | TRBJ1-2 | . | TRBV28 | .
TGTGCCTGGAGTGTTTTAGTAACCGAGCAGTACTTC | CAWSVLVTEQYF | TRBJ2-7 | . | TRBV30 | .
TGTGCCATCAGTGATTCGGGCGGGAATGAAAAACTGTTTTTT | CAISDSGGNEKLFF | TRBJ1-4 | . | TRBV10-3 | .
TGTGCCAGCAGCTGGGGGACAGGGGTCACTGAAGCTTTCTTT | CASSWGTGVTEAFF | TRBJ1-1 | . | TRBV5-6 | TRBD1
TGTGCCAGCCCCCGGACTGGCTCAGAGACCCAGTACTTC | CASPRTGSETQYF | TRBJ2-5 | . | TRBV13 | .
TGTGCCACCAGCAGAGGTATGATAGCGGCCACCGGGGAGCTGTTTTTT | CATSRGMIAATGELFF | TRBJ2-2 | . | TRBV15 | .
TGTGCCAGCAGCCAAGGAGACAGGGGCGGTGGCTACACCTTC | CASSQGDRGGGYTF | TRBJ1-2 | . | TRBV4-2 | TRBD1
TGCGCCAGCAGCCAGACTAGCGGGAGCCCTTCTTACAATGAGCAGTTCTTC | CASSQTSGSPSYNEQFF | TRBJ2-1 | . | TRBV4-1 | TRBD2
TGTGCCTGGAGTGCCGCGGGTGGATCGTACAATCAGCCCCAGCATTTT | CAWSAAGGSYNQPQHF | TRBJ1-5 | few | TRBV30 | .
TGCGCCAGCAGCACAGGGGAAGGCTCTGGAAACACCATATATTTT | CASSTGEGSGNTIYF | TRBJ1-3 | . | TRBV5-1 | TRBD1
TGTGCCAGTCCGGGTATAGGACATAACAATCAGCCCCAGCATTTT | CASPGIGHNNQPQHF | TRBJ1-5 | . | TRBV19 | .
TGCGCCAGCAGCTCCTCGGAGACCCAGTACTTC | CASSSSETQYF | TRBJ2-5 | . | TRBV5-1 | .
TGTGCCAGCAGCGTCGGGACTACCGGACGATTGCAAGAGACCCAGTACTTC | CASSVGTTGRLQETQYF | TRBJ2-5 | . | TRBV9 | TRBD2
TGTGCCAGCAGCAACCCCTCGGGGGGGGGTTCACCCCTCCACTTT | CASSNPSGGGSPLHF | TRBJ1-6 | . | TRBV21-1 | .
TGCAGCGTTGAAGATTTTTCGGCGGTCCCACCCTTTACCTACGAGCAGTACTTC | CSVEDFSAVPPFTYEQYF | TRBJ2-7 | . | TRBV29-1 | .
TGCGCCAGCAGCCTAGGGCGGGCTAACCTCTACGAGCAGTACTTC | CASSLGRANLYEQYF | TRBJ2-7 | . | TRBV4-1 | .
TGTGCCAGCAGCTCGCCCGGGACTCGATACACCGGGGAGCTGTTTTTT | CASSSPGTRYTGELFF | TRBJ2-2 | . | TRBV7-8 | .
TGCGCCAGCTTAGGAGGGTTCTATGAGCAGTTCTTC | CASLGGFYEQFF | TRBJ2-1 | . | TRBV10-1 | .
TGCGCCAGCAGCTTCCCAGGGACAGATACGCAGTATTTT | CASSFPGTDTQYF | TRBJ2-3 | . | TRBV5-1 | .